Listed below are T cell receptor beta chains from one sample, sequenced in a study of blood T cell repertoires in COVID-19. The protocol was immunoSEQ multiplex PCR, while the TCRdb copy is restricted to in-frame clones and leaves out a portion. The sample consists of 50,000 or so clones, around 87% of them appearing once. The sequenced sample consisted of peripheral blood. The origin of the receptors is a man aged 50 to 60 with active COVID-19. The CDR3 runs from the conserved cysteine through the conserved F or W. The D gene is left open where the match is weak. Clone sizes are given selectively: once, few, many, or a class where the clone is expanded.

- | TRBJ1-4 | few | TRBV7-9 | CASSPSTSGTNEKLFF | TGTGCCAGCAGCCCTAGTACTTCAGGGACTAATGAAAAACTGTTTTTT
- | TRBJ2-2 | - | TRBV5-1 | CASNLDPRGGELFF | TGCGCCAGCAACCTGGACCCGCGGGGCGGGGAGCTGTTTTTT
- | TRBJ1-2 | - | TRBV10-1 | CASIYTAFYGYTF | TGCGCCAGCATATATACAGCCTTCTATGGCTACACCTTC
- | TRBJ2-1 | - | TRBV19 | CASSLGAAIYNEQFF | TGTGCCAGTAGTCTCGGCGCGGCCATCTACAATGAGCAGTTCTTC
- | TRBJ2-3 | - | TRBV7-9 | CASTRESSTDTQYF | TGTGCCAGCACCCGGGAGAGTAGCACAGATACGCAGTATTTT
- | TRBJ2-2 | - | TRBV29-1 | CSGRVLGELFF | TGCAGCGGCAGGGTTTTGGGGGAGCTGTTTTTT
- | TRBJ1-5 | once | TRBV27 | CASSLEGGFNQPQHF | TGTGCCAGCAGTTTAGAGGGGGGGTTTAATCAGCCCCAGCATTTT
TRBD1 | TRBJ2-4 | - | TRBV6-6 | CASSPGQVDIQYF | TGTGCCAGCAGCCCCGGACAGGTTGACATTCAGTACTTC
- | TRBJ2-2 | - | TRBV5-1 | CASSLVTSYTGELFF | TGCGCCAGCAGCTTAGTTACAAGTTACACCGGGGAGCTGTTTTTT
TRBD2 | TRBJ2-4 | - | TRBV7-9 | CASSWASGSIAKNIQYF | TGTGCCAGCAGCTGGGCTAGCGGGAGTATAGCCAAAAACATTCAGTACTTC
TRBD1 | TRBJ1-6 | - | TRBV4-1 | CASSHRTGWPDSPLHF | TGCGCCAGCAGCCATCGGACAGGGTGGCCGGATTCACCCCTCCACTTT
TRBD1 | TRBJ2-6 | medium-sized | TRBV4-1 | CASSQRGTVNSGANVLTF | TGCGCCAGCAGCCAAAGGGGGACAGTGAACTCTGGGGCCAACGTCCTGACTTTC
TRBD1 | TRBJ1-5 | - | TRBV13 | CASSRGPGQPQHF | TGTGCCAGCAGCAGGGGGCCGGGGCAGCCCCAGCATTTT
- | TRBJ1-6 | - | TRBV28 | CASSPSGSSPLHF | TGTGCCAGCAGTCCATCGGGGTCCTCACCCCTCCACTTT
- | TRBJ1-6 | - | TRBV3-1/TRBV3-2 | CASNRQGSSYNSPLHF | TGTGCCAGCAACAGGCAGGGGAGCTCCTATAATTCACCCCTCCACTTT
- | TRBJ1-2 | - | TRBV30 | CAWRARTGMVEYGYTF | TGTGCCTGGAGGGCCCGAACAGGGATGGTGGAATATGGCTACACCTTC
- | TRBJ2-2 | - | TRBV9 | CASSAYGELFF | TGTGCCAGCAGCGCCTACGGGGAGCTGTTTTTT
TRBD2 | TRBJ2-7 | - | TRBV4-1 | CASSQIPSGTYEQYF | TGCGCCAGCAGCCAAATTCCTAGCGGCACCTACGAGCAGTACTTC
- | TRBJ1-2 | - | TRBV29-1 | CSVAGSNYGYTF | TGCAGCGTTGCAGGGTCTAACTATGGCTACACCTTC
TRBD1 | TRBJ2-7 | once | TRBV27 | CASSFGTGRGFEQYF | TGTGCCAGCAGTTTTGGGACAGGGAGGGGGTTCGAGCAGTACTTC
- | TRBJ2-1 | - | TRBV6-5 | CASSTSGAHNEQFF | -
- | TRBJ2-7 | - | TRBV25-1 | CASSEKASTPHEQYF | TGTGCCAGCAGTGAAAAGGCTAGCACCCCGCACGAGCAGTACTTC
TRBD1 | TRBJ2-7 | - | TRBV2 | CASSTDRVVRGQYF | TGTGCCAGCAGTACGGACAGGGTAGTACGCGGGCAGTACTTC
- | TRBJ2-2 | - | TRBV15 | CATSLGTPGELFF | TGTGCCACCAGCCTAGGGACACCCGGGGAGCTGTTTTTT
- | TRBJ2-3 | - | TRBV6-5 | CASSHADTQYF | TGTGCCAGCAGTCATGCAGATACGCAGTATTTT
TRBD2 | TRBJ2-1 | - | TRBV4-3 | CASSQASGGHNNEQFF | TGCGCCAGCAGCCAGGCTAGCGGGGGGCACAACAATGAGCAGTTCTTC
TRBD1 | TRBJ1-2 | - | TRBV4-3 | CASSQERTGNYGYTF | TGCGCCAGCAGCCAAGAAAGGACAGGGAACTATGGCTACACCTTC
- | TRBJ1-2 | - | TRBV27 | CASSFLPPVHGYTF | TGTGCCAGCAGTTTTCTACCCCCTGTCCATGGCTACACCTTC
- | TRBJ2-7 | - | TRBV27 | CASSLSRGTLAYEQYF | TGTGCCAGCAGTTTATCCAGGGGGACTTTGGCCTACGAGCAGTACTTC
TRBD2 | TRBJ2-2 | - | TRBV7-8 | CASSLATGTSGNF | TGTGCCAGCAGCTTAGCGACCGGGACTAGCGGGAATTTT
- | TRBJ2-7 | - | TRBV5-1 | CASRFDAGPSSYEQYF | TGCGCCAGCAGGTTCGACGCAGGCCCAAGCTCCTACGAGCAGTACTTC
- | TRBJ1-6 | - | TRBV4-2 | CASSRDSLLGGPNSPLHF | TGTGCCAGCAGCCGAGACTCCCTCCTGGGGGGACCTAATTCACCCCTCCACTTT
TRBD1 | TRBJ2-5 | - | TRBV2 | CASLDGQGQETQYF | TGTGCCAGCCTCGACGGACAGGGACAAGAGACCCAGTACTTC
- | TRBJ2-1 | - | TRBV11-2 | CASSLEYPGNNEQFF | TGTGCCAGCAGCTTAGAATACCCGGGAAACAATGAGCAGTTCTTC
- | TRBJ2-1 | - | TRBV5-1 | CASSFVAGAYNEQFF | TGCGCCAGCAGCTTCGTGGCAGGGGCCTACAATGAGCAGTTCTTC
- | TRBJ2-7 | - | TRBV6-2/TRBV6-3 | CASSYSTRCAYEQYF | TGTGCCAGCAGTTACTCGACTAGATGCGCCTACGAGCAGTACTTC
- | TRBJ2-7 | - | TRBV5-5 | CASSPTGPGNEQYF | TGTGCCAGCAGCCCCACCGGTCCGGGTAACGAGCAGTACTTC
TRBD1 | TRBJ1-5 | - | TRBV9 | CASSSRGQGHQPQHF | TGTGCCAGCAGTTCGAGGGGACAGGGTCATCAGCCCCAGCATTTT
TRBD1 | TRBJ1-2 | - | TRBV6-2/TRBV6-3 | CASSHLDRGRDGYTF | TGTGCCAGCAGCCATCTGGACAGGGGGCGAGATGGCTACACCTTC
TRBD1 | TRBJ2-5 | - | TRBV18 | CASSREPEGGAEETQYF | TGTGCCAGCTCACGAGAGCCCGAAGGGGGCGCTGAAGAGACCCAGTACTTC
- | TRBJ2-1 | - | TRBV7-9 | CASSPNEQFF | TGTGCCAGCAGCCCAAATGAGCAGTTCTTC
- | TRBJ2-4 | - | TRBV30 | CAWSEVGAGLAKNIQYF | TGTGCCTGGAGTGAAGTGGGGGCAGGGCTAGCCAAAAACATTCAGTACTTC
- | TRBJ2-7 | - | TRBV11-2 | CASSFGRGSYRSYEQYF | TGTGCCAGCAGCTTTGGCAGGGGCTCTTACCGCTCCTACGAGCAGTACTTC
- | TRBJ1-1 | - | TRBV10-3 | CAISVGTEAFF | TGTGCCATCAGTGTCGGCACTGAAGCTTTCTTT
- | TRBJ2-7 | - | TRBV9 | CASSVVGWDSEQYF | TGTGCCAGCAGCGTAGTAGGATGGGACTCAGAGCAGTACTTC
- | TRBJ2-1 | - | TRBV6-5 | CASSPIGRGNEQFF | TGTGCCAGCAGTCCCATCGGAAGAGGCAATGAGCAGTTCTTC
- | TRBJ2-5 | - | TRBV19 | CASKSPGETQYF | TGTGCCAGTAAAAGCCCGGGGGAGACCCAGTACTTC
- | TRBJ1-5 | - | TRBV7-9 | CASSLVGRTNNQPQHF | TGTGCCAGCAGCTTAGTGGGGCGCACTAATAATCAGCCCCAGCATTTT
TRBD1 | TRBJ1-2 | - | TRBV9 | CASSQTGTDNYGYTF | TGTGCCAGCAGCCAAACCGGGACAGATAACTATGGCTACACCTTC
TRBD2 | TRBJ2-7 | - | TRBV5-1 | CASSWTSVGGLEQYF | TGCGCCAGCAGCTGGACTAGCGTGGGTGGGCTTGAGCAGTACTTC
- | TRBJ1-4 | - | TRBV7-6 | CASSLELGRSEKLFF | TGTGCCAGCAGCTTAGAACTTGGGAGAAGTGAAAAACTGTTTTTT
- | TRBJ2-7 | - | TRBV4-1 | CASSQGGNEYF | TGCGCCAGCAGCCAAGGGGGCAACGAGTACTTC
- | TRBJ2-1 | - | TRBV13 | CASSSDLNNEQFF | TGTGCCAGCAGCTCGGACTTGAACAATGAGCAGTTCTTC
TRBD1 | TRBJ2-7 | - | TRBV9 | CASSVREDRDEQYF | TGTGCCAGCAGCGTGAGGGAGGACAGGGACGAGCAGTACTTC
- | TRBJ1-2 | - | TRBV27 | CASSAYRDPDYGYTF | TGTGCCAGCAGTGCGTACAGGGACCCCGACTATGGCTACACCTTC
TRBD1 | TRBJ1-5 | few | TRBV6-1 | CASSVRDSPNNQPQHF | TGTGCCAGCAGTGTCCGGGACAGTCCCAACAATCAGCCCCAGCATTTT